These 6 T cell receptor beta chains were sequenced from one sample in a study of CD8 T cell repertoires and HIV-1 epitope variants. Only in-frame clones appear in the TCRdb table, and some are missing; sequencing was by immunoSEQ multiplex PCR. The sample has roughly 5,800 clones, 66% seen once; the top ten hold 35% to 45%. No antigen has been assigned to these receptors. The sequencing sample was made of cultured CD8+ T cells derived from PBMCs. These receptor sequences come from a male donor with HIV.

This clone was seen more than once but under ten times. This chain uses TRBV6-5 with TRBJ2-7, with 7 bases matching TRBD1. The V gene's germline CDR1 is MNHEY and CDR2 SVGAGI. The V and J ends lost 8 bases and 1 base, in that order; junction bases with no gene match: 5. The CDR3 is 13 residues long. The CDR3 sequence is CASGQGQSYEQYF. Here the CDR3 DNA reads TGTGCCAGCGGCCAGGGACAGTCCTACGAGCAGTACTTC.

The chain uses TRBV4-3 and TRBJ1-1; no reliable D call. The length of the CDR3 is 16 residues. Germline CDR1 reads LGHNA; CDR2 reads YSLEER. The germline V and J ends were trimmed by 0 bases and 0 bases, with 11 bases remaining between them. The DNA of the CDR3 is TGCGCCAGCAGCCAAGATGATGAACACCTGAACACTGAAGCTTTCTTT. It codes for CASSQDDEHLNTEAFF.

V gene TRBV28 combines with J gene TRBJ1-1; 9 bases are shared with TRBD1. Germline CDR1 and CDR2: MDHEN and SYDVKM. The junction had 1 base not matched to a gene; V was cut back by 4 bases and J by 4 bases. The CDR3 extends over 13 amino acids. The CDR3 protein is CASSWDRATEAFF. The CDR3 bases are TGTGCCAGCAGTTGGGACAGGGCCACTGAAGCTTTCTTT.

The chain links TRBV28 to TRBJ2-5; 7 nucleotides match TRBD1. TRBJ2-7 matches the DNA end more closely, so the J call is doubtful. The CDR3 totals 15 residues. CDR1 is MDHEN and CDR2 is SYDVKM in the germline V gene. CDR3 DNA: TGTGCCAGCAGTCAAACCGGGACAGACCTCTACGAGCAGTACTTC. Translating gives CASSQTGTDLYEQYF.

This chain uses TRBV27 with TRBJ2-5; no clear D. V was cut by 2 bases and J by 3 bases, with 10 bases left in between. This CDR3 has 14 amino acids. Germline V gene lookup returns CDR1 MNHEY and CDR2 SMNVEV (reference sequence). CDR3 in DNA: TGTGCCAGCAGTTTAGTCGGGCAGGAAGAGACCCAGTACTTC. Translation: CASSLVGQEETQYF.

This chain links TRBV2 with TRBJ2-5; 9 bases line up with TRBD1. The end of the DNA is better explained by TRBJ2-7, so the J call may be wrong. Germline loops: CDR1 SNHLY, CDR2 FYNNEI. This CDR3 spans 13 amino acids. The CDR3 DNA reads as TGTGCCAGAACTGGGACAGGGCCCTACGAGCAGTACTTC. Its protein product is CARTGTGPYEQYF.